This section outlines one TCR beta chain sequence together with its context. Antigen specificity is unknown. These data originate in a study of T cell responses to AZD1222 COVID-19 vaccine. Regarding the study as a whole: Every sample of the repertoires postdated the peak T cell response. In a largely white British group with more females than males, clonal diversity was possibly underestimated.

Produced via immunoSEQ multiplex PCR; TCRdb's table is partial and in-frame only. The sample contains around 150,000 clones, about 90% of which appear only once. This sequence was found in an adult in good health. Here the sequenced sample was peripheral blood, taken on day 0 of AZD1222 vaccination.

In DNA form, the CDR3 reads TGTGCCAGCAGGCGTGACAGGGGACTGGCCTACGAGCAGTACTTC. Amino acids: CASRRDRGLAYEQYF. The chain combines TRBV2 with TRBJ2-7; 8 positions match TRBD1. The CDR3 is made up of 15 amino acids. Germline loops: CDR1 SNHLY, CDR2 FYNNEI. J lost 2 bases, V lost 6 bases, and 9 bases had no gene match.